Below, 9 T cell receptor beta chains from the same sample are listed, as sequenced in a study of T cell responses to AZD1222 COVID-19 vaccine. Profiling relied on immunoSEQ multiplex PCR, and the TCRdb table lists in-frame clones only, not all of them. This sample has about 150,000 clones, with 70% to 90% found just once. Material: peripheral blood, obtained 28 days after the second AZD1222 dose. The source of these receptors is an adult who received the AZD1222 COVID-19 vaccine.

The chain is built from TRBV7-6 and TRBJ1-3; D is perhaps TRBD1 (5 bases). V was cut by 1 base and J by 3 bases, with 13 bases left in between. Germline CDR1 and CDR2: SGHVS and FNYEAQ. The CDR3 length is 16 residues. The CDR3 loop reads CASSLGGSGVGNTIYF. The CDR3 DNA sequence: TGTGCCAGCAGCTTAGGAGGATCGGGGGTTGGAAACACCATATATTTT.

V is TRBV9 and J is TRBJ1-1; D perhaps matches TRBD1 (5 bases). Trimming shortened V by 3 bases and J by 2 bases, and 11 bases separated the two germline ends. The CDR3 totals 14 residues. CDR1 is SGDLS, CDR2 YYNGEE, per germline. CDR3 coding DNA: TGTGCCAGCAGCGAATTGGGACTCAACACTGAAGCTTTCTTT. Amino acids: CASSELGLNTEAFF.

This chain joins TRBV5-6 and TRBJ1-4; D perhaps matches TRBD1 (6 bases). The ends were cut back, 4 bases at V and 8 bases at J, with 18 bases in the middle. Germline V gene lookup returns CDR1 SGHDT and CDR2 YYEEEE. The CDR3 sequence is 15 residues long. The CDR3 DNA sequence: TGTGCCAGCAGCCCGACAGGATCCGGGTGGGAAAAACTGTTTTTT. Protein: CASSPTGSGWEKLFF.

The rearrangement joins TRBV3-1 (or the pseudogene TRBV3-2) to TRBJ2-7, with 8 bases that match TRBD1. J lost 3 bases, V lost 3 bases, and 4 bases had no gene match. Germline loops: CDR1 LGHDT, CDR2 YNNKEL (reference sequence). This CDR3 contains 14 residues. CDR3 residues: CASSHTGQGYEQYF. CDR3 DNA: TGTGCCAGCAGCCACACAGGACAGGGCTACGAGCAGTACTTC.

In its sample, this clone was seen a few times. The chain is built from TRBV18 and TRBJ1-5; a possible D gene is TRBD1 (5 bases). The CDR3 is made up of 15 amino acids. Deletions cut 1 base from V and 0 bases from J, with 7 bases between. Germline V gene lookup returns CDR1 KGHSH and CDR2 LQKENI. The CDR3 spells CASSPRGGSNQPQHF. Written as DNA, the CDR3 is TGTGCCAGCTCACCACGGGGGGGTAGCAATCAGCCCCAGCATTTT.

The genes are TRBV7-9 and TRBJ2-2; the match to TRBD2 covers 8 bases. This CDR3 spans 14 amino acids. Trimming took 4 bases from V and 4 from J; bases not matched to a gene: 2. Germline loops: CDR1 SEHNR, CDR2 FQNEAQ (reference sequence). The CDR3 reads CASSYGLATGELFF. The CDR3 nucleotides are TGTGCCAGCAGCTACGGACTAGCCACCGGGGAGCTGTTTTTT.

This rearrangement joins TRBV5-1 to TRBJ2-1; no reliable D call. Trimming shortened V by 4 bases and J by 0 bases, and 11 bases separated the two germline ends. This CDR3 comprises 15 residues. Germline CDR1 reads SGHRS; CDR2 reads YFSETQ. The CDR3 bases are TGCGCCAGCAGCGGAAACCCCAGCTCCTACAATGAGCAGTTCTTC. Translated, it gives CASSGNPSSYNEQFF.

This clone was detected only a few times. The chain employs TRBV14 and TRBJ1-6; TRBD1 matches 7 bases. There are 14 residues in the CDR3. J lost 5 bases, V lost 7 bases, and 5 bases had no gene match. CDR1 is SGHDN and CDR2 is FVKESK in the germline V gene. CDR3 sequence: CASKPDRNNSPLHF. The CDR3 region has the DNA TGTGCCAGCAAACCGGACAGGAATAATTCACCCCTCCACTTT.

The CDR3 region is CASSQILAGEVNEQFF. The CDR3 bases are TGTGCCAGCAGCCAAATACTAGCGGGGGAGGTCAATGAGCAGTTCTTC. The V gene is TRBV14, the J gene TRBJ2-1, with 11 bases that match TRBD2. The CDR3 loop spans 16 amino acids. Unmatched junction bases numbered 6, after V lost 2 bases and J lost 6 bases. Germline-derived CDR1 and CDR2 are SGHDN and FVKESK.